What follows is one T cell receptor beta chain and its context. Its antigen is not known. The use of a sample-barcoded 5' primer and a J-beta primer mix characterized a second PCR of 7 to 11 cycles. TCRdb independently ran MiXCR on the 5' RACE reads; one entry per CDR3 protein. Among some 1.4 million distinct CDR3 sequences listed, 35% to 45% were seen once. The data derive from a study of blood T cells in healthy people across ages. The study, taken as a whole, reports: Estimates based on one million T cells were treated as lower bounds.

J lost 8 bases, V lost 6 bases, and 11 bases had no gene match. The length of the CDR3 is 14 residues. Germline V lookup: CDR1 MNHEY, CDR2 SMNVEV (reference sequence). The sequence came from a woman under 30 in good health. The chain joins TRBV27 to TRBJ1-2; 8 bases fit TRBD1. Sequenced material: blood. The CDR3 DNA reads TGTGCCAGCAGGACGACAGGGGCTGCCCAAGGCTACACCTTC. This translates into CASRTTGAAQGYTF.